This T cell receptor (beta chain) was obtained from a study of shared clonotypes between healthy human individuals (dated by TCRdb to the early 2020s). As for the study more broadly: Three men and a couple of women, aged 18 to 49 years, made up the cohort. For each donor, CD4 naive and CD4 memory were each given three plates, CD8 naive was given two plates, and CD8 memory was given one plate. To estimate repertoire size and how much clonotypes are shared between individuals, the study performed deep sequencing of blood TCR repertoires from a few healthy adults. To increase sequencing depth and limit assay-specific biases, different laboratories used diverse techniques to prepare libraries and sequence TCR repertoires. Per donor, leukapheresis produced somewhere between about 0.8 and 9 billion PBMCs.

The paper's findings and limits, for the study overall: Higher generation probabilities were observed for clonotypes shared by all four sorted-subset donors than for non-shared clonotypes. Because the study included only a small number of donors, the genetic and exposure-history diversity represented was limited. Naive subsets generally had larger estimated clonotype richness than memory subsets did. Sampling was restricted to blood, and TCR repertoires in tissue are likely to differ from TCR repertoires in blood. When a few donors were compared, the shared fraction of clonotypes was about 5% for naive CD4, 3.5% to 4% for naive CD8, 2% to 2.5% for memory CD4, and 0.35% to 0.5% for memory CD8. Pairwise subsampling indicated that sequencing depth was expected to affect the degree of clonotype sharing among donors. Even with the large sequencing depth, rarefaction of the sorted-subset datasets indicated that sequencing was incomplete.

Cut back by 5 bases and 5 bases, the V and J ends lie 16 bases apart. The CDR3, from cysteine to phenylalanine, totals 15 residues. CDR3 DNA is the only sequence kept; it has 45 bases, read in frame from the first base. The germline V gene (reference sequence) supplies CDR1 SEHNR and CDR2 FQNEAQ. Notes on this clone: Its antigen specificity is not known. No much larger clone is present one base from it, and per-base qualities are unavailable.

TCR CDR3 regions were amplified from genomic DNA by multiplex PCR using the deep immunoSEQ assay. For each cell subset, the extracted genomic DNA was distributed evenly across all wells of several immunoSEQ 96-well plates, and each plate served as one replicate. For sorted subsets, each replicate PCR was loaded with 200 ng genomic DNA, equivalent to about 30,000 T cell genomes. Purified libraries were measured with a Qubit 3.0 fluorometer, size-checked on a Bioanalyzer 2100, and measured again with the KAPA Library Quantification kit. Every immunoSEQ 96-well plate was sequenced on a dedicated single-read 150-cycle Illumina NextSeq 550 flow cell. In the authors' own workflow: Because the immunoSEQ output included only junctional sequences and no quality scores, the filtering could not be the same as the filtering used for full-length reads. Sequences were annotated with PyIR, a Python wrapper for IgBLAST v1.9, using IMGT germline references to assign V/J genes and CDR3. Reads were removed for weak V/J assignments (E-value above 1e-6), missing CDR3, stop codons, out-of-frame junctions, or ambiguous translated residues. A V3J clonotype was defined by an identical inferred V gene, J gene, and CDR3 amino acid sequence. Percentage overlap between repertoires was calculated by dividing the number of shared unique clonotypes by the size of the smaller repertoire. Richness of each repertoire was evaluated using RTK rarefaction, the Chao1 estimator, and Recon v2.1 estimates of unobserved clonotypes. For all TCRbeta clonotypes obtained by the gDNA method from a few donors, generation probabilities were computed with OLGA. TCRdb re-hosts the immuneACCESS table, in-frame sequences only. Its copies lack some clones; in the studies checked, an unresolved V gene accounts for under half of them, and the cause for the rest is not known. V and J calls and clone size follow that table, whereas D and trimming were derived from the DNA. The sample table lists over 1.5 million clones, 98% of them with a count of one. The ten most abundant clones make up about 0.4% of the sample.

The donors were healthy, HIV-negative adults who had no recently reported acute infections or vaccinations. All donors were Caucasian adults living in Nashville, Tennessee, USA. Magnetic negative selection was used to enrich CD4+ T cells, after which naive cells were positively selected on CD45RA and the negative fraction became the memory subset. Blood was collected by leukapheresis, and PBMCs were isolated by Ficoll-Histopaque density gradient centrifugation and then cryopreserved in liquid nitrogen vapor phase. Analytical flow cytometry was used to check the purity and quantity of every magnetically sorted T cell population. Genomic DNA was isolated from each sorted fraction and quantified by UV absorbance on a Nanodrop 2000c.

The sequenced sample was naive CD4+ T cells sorted from blood. The cell subset or site label corresponds to: CD45RA+ positively selected. The receptor chain draws on TRBV7-9 and TRBJ2-1, with TRBD2 tentatively as D gene (6 bases match). The TCR originated in a man aged 25-45 years in good health. The nucleotide sequence reads as follows: TGTGCCAGCAGCCTCGAGAGGGACTGGGACAATGAGCAGTTCTTC. It encodes CASSLERDWDNEQFF.